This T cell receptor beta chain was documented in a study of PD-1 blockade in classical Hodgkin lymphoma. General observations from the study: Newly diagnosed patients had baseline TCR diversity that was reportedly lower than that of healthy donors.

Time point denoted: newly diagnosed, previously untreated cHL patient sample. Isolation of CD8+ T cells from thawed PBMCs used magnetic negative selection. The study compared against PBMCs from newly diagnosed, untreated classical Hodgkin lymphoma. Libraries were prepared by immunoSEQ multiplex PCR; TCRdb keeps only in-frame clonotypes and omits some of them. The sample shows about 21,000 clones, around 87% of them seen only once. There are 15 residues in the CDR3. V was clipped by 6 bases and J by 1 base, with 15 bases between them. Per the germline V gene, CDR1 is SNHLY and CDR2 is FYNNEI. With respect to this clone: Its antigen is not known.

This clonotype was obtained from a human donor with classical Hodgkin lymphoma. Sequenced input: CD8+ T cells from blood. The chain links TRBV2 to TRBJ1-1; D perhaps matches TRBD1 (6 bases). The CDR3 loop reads CASRADSSGNTEAFF. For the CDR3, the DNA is TGTGCCAGCAGAGCGGACAGTTCCGGGAACACTGAAGCTTTCTTT.